A single TCR beta chain is shown here with its context. Its antigen is not known. The data were obtained in a study of a mutant IDH1 vaccine in newly diagnosed glioma. Study summary: Following radiotherapy alone, or alongside temozolomide cycles, vaccination was started after an interval of 4-6 weeks. Previous care, which was radiotherapy, temozolomide, or both, most often involved both. Findings and caveats of the study: Pseudoprogression apparently lacked any relation to changes in top peripheral T cell clonotypes.

Assay: immunoSEQ multiplex PCR; the TCRdb copy retains only in-frame clones and omits some. The table shows about 82,000 clones, with around 85% occurring only once. CDR1 and CDR2 from the germline V gene are MNHEY and SVGAGI. Trimming removed 6 bases from V and 6 bases from J, with 17 bases in between. The CDR3 is made up of 15 amino acids. The sample's time point: week 23, last vaccination. What each vaccine dose contained was 300 ug of mutant IDH1 20-mer peptide, accompanied by topical imiquimod. The TCR was taken from a man aged 25-45 years with glioma. Some clones in this sample may be carry-over from other donors' samples. The rearrangement joins TRBV6-5 to TRBJ2-2; D could derive from TRBD1 or TRBD2 (5 bases each). The sample consisted of PBMCs, taken from a glioma patient whose treatment included an IDH1 peptide vaccine. This CDR3 reads CASSPGRPKAGELFF. DNA for the CDR3: TGTGCCAGCAGCCCGGGACGGCCTAAAGCCGGGGAGCTGTTTTTT.